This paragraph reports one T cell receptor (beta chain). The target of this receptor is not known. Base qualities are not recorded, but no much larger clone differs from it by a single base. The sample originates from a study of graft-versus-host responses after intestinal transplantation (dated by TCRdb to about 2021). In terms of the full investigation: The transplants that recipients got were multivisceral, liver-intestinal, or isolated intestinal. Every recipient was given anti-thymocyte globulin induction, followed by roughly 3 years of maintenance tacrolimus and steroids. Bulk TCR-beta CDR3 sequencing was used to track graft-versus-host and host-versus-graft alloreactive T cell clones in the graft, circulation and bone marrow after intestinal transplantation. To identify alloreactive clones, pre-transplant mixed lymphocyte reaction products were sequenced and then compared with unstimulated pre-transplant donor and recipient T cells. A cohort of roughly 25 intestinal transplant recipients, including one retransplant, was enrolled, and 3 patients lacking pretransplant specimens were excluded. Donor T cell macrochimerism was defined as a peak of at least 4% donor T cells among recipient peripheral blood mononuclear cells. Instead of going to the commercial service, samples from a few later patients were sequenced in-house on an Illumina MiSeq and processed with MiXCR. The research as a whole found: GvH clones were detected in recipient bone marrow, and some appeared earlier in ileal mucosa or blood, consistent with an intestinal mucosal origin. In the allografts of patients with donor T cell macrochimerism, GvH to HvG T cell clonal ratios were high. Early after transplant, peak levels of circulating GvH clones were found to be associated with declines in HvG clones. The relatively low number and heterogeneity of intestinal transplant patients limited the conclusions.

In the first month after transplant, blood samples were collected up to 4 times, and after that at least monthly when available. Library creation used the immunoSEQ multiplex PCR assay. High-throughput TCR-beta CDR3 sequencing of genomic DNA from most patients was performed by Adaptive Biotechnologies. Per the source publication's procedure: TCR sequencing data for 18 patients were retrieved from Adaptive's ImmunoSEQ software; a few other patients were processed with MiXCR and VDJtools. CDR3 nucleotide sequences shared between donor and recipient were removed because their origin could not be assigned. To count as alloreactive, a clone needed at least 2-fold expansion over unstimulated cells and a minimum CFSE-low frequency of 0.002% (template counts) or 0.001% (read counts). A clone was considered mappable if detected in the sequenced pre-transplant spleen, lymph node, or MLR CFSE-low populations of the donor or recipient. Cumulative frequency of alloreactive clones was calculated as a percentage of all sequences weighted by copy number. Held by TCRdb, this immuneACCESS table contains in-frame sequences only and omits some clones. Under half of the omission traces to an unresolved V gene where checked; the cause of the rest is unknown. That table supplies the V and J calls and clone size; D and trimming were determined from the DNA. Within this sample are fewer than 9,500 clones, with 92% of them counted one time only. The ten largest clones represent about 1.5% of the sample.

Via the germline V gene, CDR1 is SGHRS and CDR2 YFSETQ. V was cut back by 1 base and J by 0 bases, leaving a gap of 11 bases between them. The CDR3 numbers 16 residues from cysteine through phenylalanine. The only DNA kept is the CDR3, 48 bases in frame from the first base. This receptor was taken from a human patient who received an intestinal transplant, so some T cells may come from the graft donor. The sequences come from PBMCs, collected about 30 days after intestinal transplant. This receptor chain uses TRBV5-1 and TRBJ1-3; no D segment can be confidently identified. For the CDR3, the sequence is CASSLKAASSGNTIYF. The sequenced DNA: TGCGCCAGCAGCTTGAAGGCCGCCAGCTCTGGAAACACCATATATTTT.